This TCR beta chain was found in a study of tissue T cells after allogeneic stem cell transplantation. Regarding this clone: Its cognate antigen is unknown. The listed genes are named as in mouse. Sequencing ends 1 residue short of the CDR3 end; the germline J gene provides the rest.

V was clipped by 3 bases and J by 0 bases, with 2 bases between them. The CDR3 consists of 13 residues. Germline V gene data show CDR1 as SGHND and CDR2 as FRSKSL. General study results and limits: Shared clones across patients were few; motif clustering revealed tissue-specific shared signatures.

Clones were read by immunoSEQ multiplex PCR, and TCRdb kept only the in-frame ones, dropping some. The sample lists 48,000 or so clones; roughly 73% were seen once. The chain has TRBV15 and TRBJ2-2, with no clear D. The origin of this receptor is a pool of C57BL/6 mice in good health. Source material: sorted cells pooled from one or two spleens. CDR3 bases read: TGTGCCAGCAGTTTCCCAAACACCGGGCAGCTCTAC. Protein: CASSFPNTGQLY. The whole CDR3 protein is CASSFPNTGQLYF.